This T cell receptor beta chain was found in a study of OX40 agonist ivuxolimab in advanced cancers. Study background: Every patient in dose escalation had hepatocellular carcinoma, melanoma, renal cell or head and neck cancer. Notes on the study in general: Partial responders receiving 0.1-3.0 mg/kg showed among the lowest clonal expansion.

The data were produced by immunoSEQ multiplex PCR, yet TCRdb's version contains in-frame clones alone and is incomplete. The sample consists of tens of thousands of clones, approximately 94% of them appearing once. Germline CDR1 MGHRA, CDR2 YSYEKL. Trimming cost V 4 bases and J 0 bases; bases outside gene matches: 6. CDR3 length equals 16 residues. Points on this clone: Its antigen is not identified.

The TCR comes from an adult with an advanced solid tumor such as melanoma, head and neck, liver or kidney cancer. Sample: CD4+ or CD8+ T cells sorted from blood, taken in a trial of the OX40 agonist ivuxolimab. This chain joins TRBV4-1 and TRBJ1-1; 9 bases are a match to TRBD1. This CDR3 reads CASSLETGGVNTEAFF. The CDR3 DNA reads TGCGCCAGCAGCCTAGAGACAGGGGGGGTGAACACTGAAGCTTTCTTT.